A selection of T cell receptor beta chains follows, all from one sample in a study of cytomegalovirus exposure and HLA in healthy donors. Here immunoSEQ multiplex PCR was the method, and the copy in TCRdb shows in-frame clones only, minus some. The sample gives about 130,000 clones, roughly four fifths of which show up once; roughly 1.2% is in the top ten. Sequenced material: PBMCs. These receptors originate from a girl aged 2 to 9 in good health and CMV-seronegative. The CDR3 runs from the conserved cysteine through the conserved F or W. Each record gives: J gene, V gene, CDR3 protein.

J: TRBJ1-4
V: TRBV30
CDR3: CAWSLDRGYETTNEKLFF

J: TRBJ2-7
V: TRBV6-1
CDR3: CASSDQVGGSYEQYF

J: TRBJ2-3
V: TRBV27
CDR3: CASSLSGGSTDTQYF

J: TRBJ2-2
V: TRBV10-3
CDR3: CANPHSGTSDPGELFF

J: TRBJ2-5
V: TRBV4-3
CDR3: CASSRNPGGTGGETQYF

J: TRBJ2-1
V: TRBV27
CDR3: CASSLSGGSEQFF

J: TRBJ2-3
V: TRBV28
CDR3: CASSQAGGADTQYF

J: TRBJ1-5
V: TRBV4-1
CDR3: CASSLLGQSDQPQHF

J: TRBJ1-1
V: TRBV18
CDR3: CASSSQDRGIAEAFF

J: TRBJ2-5
V: TRBV7-9
CDR3: CASSLQPSFSFQETQYF

J: TRBJ1-2
V: TRBV2
CDR3: CASSEGQGALGYTF

J: TRBJ1-1
V: TRBV4-2
CDR3: CASSQTGGAGERAEAFF

J: TRBJ2-6
V: TRBV27
CDR3: CASSLGGSGANVLTF

J: TRBJ2-2
V: TRBV9
CDR3: CASSVAYRTGHGELFF

J: TRBJ2-3
V: TRBV5-4
CDR3: CASKELPGWNTDTQYF

J: TRBJ2-5
V: TRBV5-1
CDR3: CASSLDDRGWETQYF

J: TRBJ1-2
V: TRBV4-2
CDR3: CASSQDRSTHYGYTF

J: TRBJ2-5
V: TRBV5-1
CDR3: CASSLVVAGYQETQYF

J: TRBJ2-7
V: TRBV28
CDR3: CASNPHRDRGNEQYF

J: TRBJ2-1
V: TRBV7-3
CDR3: CASSFSGKGKFF

J: TRBJ2-7
V: TRBV27
CDR3: CASRYTRDRGYEQYF

J: TRBJ1-4
V: TRBV29-1
CDR3: CSVLQGVSNEKLFF

J: TRBJ1-3
V: TRBV4-2
CDR3: CASSQGQGADTIYF

J: TRBJ1-1
V: TRBV7-9
CDR3: CASNFDRGNTEAFF

J: TRBJ2-3
V: TRBV2
CDR3: CASSEPGVTSGDLTDTQYF

J: TRBJ2-7
V: TRBV20-1
CDR3: CSATGPEQYF

J: TRBJ2-1
V: TRBV7-9
CDR3: CASSLEAGYSYNEQFF

J: TRBJ2-1
V: TRBV7-9
CDR3: CASSLGFGIAHNEQFF

J: TRBJ2-6
V: TRBV30
CDR3: CAGTVSGANVLTF

J: TRBJ2-7
V: TRBV7-9
CDR3: CASSLAGTVYEQYF

J: TRBJ2-7
V: TRBV15
CDR3: CATSREGGDSYEQYF

J: TRBJ1-2
V: TRBV9
CDR3: CASSGAPNYGYTF

J: TRBJ2-2
V: TRBV7-7
CDR3: CASSPFYPGTNTGELFF

J: TRBJ2-3
V: TRBV11-2
CDR3: CASSLMVRSPDTQYF

J: TRBJ2-1
V: TRBV13
CDR3: CASSFLSGRGSYNEQFF

J: TRBJ1-5
V: TRBV18
CDR3: CASSSLQGGGSNQPQHF

J: TRBJ2-1
V: TRBV10-1
CDR3: CASSEVPSGPFGEQFF

J: TRBJ2-3
V: TRBV9
CDR3: CASSLAGNQLTDTQYF

J: TRBJ2-7
V: TRBV27
CDR3: CASRGTGSSYEQYF

J: TRBJ2-2
V: TRBV4-1
CDR3: CASSLSPGGELFF

J: TRBJ2-1
V: TRBV5-1
CDR3: CASSLYAGVPYNEQFF

J: TRBJ1-2
V: TRBV5-1
CDR3: CASREHTGFRAYGYTF

J: TRBJ2-7
V: TRBV7-8
CDR3: CASSLVLAGTSYEQYF

J: TRBJ1-1
V: TRBV29-1
CDR3: CSVDGTGWGTEAFF

J: TRBJ2-1
V: TRBV7-2
CDR3: CASSLEFLAGGGNEQFF

J: .
V: TRBV30
CDR3: CAWNPGVSGSEQYF

J: TRBJ2-3
V: TRBV29-1
CDR3: CSVEDIGWEGTDTQYF

J: TRBJ2-6
V: TRBV27
CDR3: CASSSDSGANVLTF

J: TRBJ2-7
V: TRBV7-2
CDR3: CASSLAPGDSYEQYF

J: TRBJ2-7
V: TRBV19
CDR3: CASSSRRTDFYEQYF

J: TRBJ2-3
V: TRBV7-9
CDR3: CASSLRLAGRTDTQYF

J: TRBJ2-1
V: TRBV12-1
CDR3: CASSFLHATLDNEQFF

J: TRBJ2-5
V: TRBV7-2
CDR3: CASSLGVAGGRETQYF

J: TRBJ1-4
V: TRBV7-9
CDR3: CASSQGQGGNEKLFF

J: TRBJ1-2
V: TRBV6-4
CDR3: CASSDLPGNIYGYTF